This is a list of T cell receptor beta chains from one sample in a study of tumor-infiltrating lymphocytes in primary liver carcinoma. Each CDR3 protein is one row after TCRdb ran MiXCR on the multiplex PCR reads. The sample holds tens of thousands of distinct CDR3 sequences, 55% to 85% seen once. The sample consisted of liver tumor tissue from sampling region 1. These receptors all stem from a middle-aged man with primary liver carcinoma and hepatitis B virus infection. The CDR3 runs from the conserved cysteine through the conserved F or W. A D gene is named only where the DNA matches it firmly. For some rows the clone size is stated as once, few or many, or as a class when expanded; others skip it.

j_call d_call v_call clone_size cdr3_aa cdr3_nt
TRBJ2-5 . TRBV10-3 many CAIKSGGVRETQYF TGTGCCATCAAAAGTGGGGGAGTCCGGGAGACCCAGTACTTC
TRBJ2-7 TRBD2 TRBV6-5 . CANNRGLAGGYEQYF TGTGCCAACAATCGGGGACTAGCGGGAGGCTACGAGCAGTACTTC
TRBJ2-7 TRBD1 TRBV5-4 . CAGSPGTGQIYGQYF TGTGCCGGCAGTCCCGGGACAGGGCAAATTTACGGGCAGTACTTC
TRBJ2-5 . TRBV6-1 many CASSEEGYVRGQTQYF TGTGCCAGCAGTGAAGAAGGATACGTCCGAGGGCAGACCCAGTACTTC
TRBJ1-4 TRBD1 TRBV5-1 many CASSWGTVGKEKLFF TGCGCCAGCAGCTGGGGGACAGTCGGCAAAGAAAAACTGTTTTTT
TRBJ1-5 TRBD1 TRBV29-1 . CSVAQGANQAQHF TGCAGCGTTGCACAGGGGGCAAATCAGGCCCAGCATTTT
TRBJ2-5 . TRBV24-1 . CTTSEDDGTSGETQYF TGTACCACCAGTGAGGATGACGGGACTTCGGGAGAGACCCAGTACTTC
TRBJ2-3 . TRBV4-1 . CTSSQGILDTQYF TGCACCAGCAGCCAGGGGATCCTCGATACGCAGTATTTT
TRBJ1-2 . TRBV5-4 . CASSLNGSVWHTF TGTGCCAGCAGCTTAAACGGGAGTGTCTGGCACACCTTC
TRBJ2-1 . TRBV25-1 . CASEGGNEQFF TGTGCCAGCGAGGGGGGGAACGAGCAGTTCTTC
TRBJ2-3 . TRBV29-1 . CSVESPRRGITDTQYF TGCAGCGTTGAGTCTCCGCGACGGGGTATAACAGATACGCAGTATTTT
TRBJ2-3 TRBD2 TRBV24-1 . CATSDPETSRMDTQYF TGTGCCACCAGTGACCCCGAGACTAGCCGGATGGATACGCAGTATTTT
TRBJ2-2 TRBD1 TRBV5-1 many CASSFKAGGTGELFF TGCGCCAGCAGCTTTAAAGCAGGGGGCACCGGGGAGCTGTTTTTT
TRBJ1-6 . TRBV10-3 many CAIMQGFESPLHF TGTGCCATCATGCAGGGGTTCGAATCACCCCTCCACTTT
TRBJ2-1 TRBD2 TRBV11-2 once CVNSSGGLAGGPYNEQFF TGTGTCAACAGCTCAGGGGGACTAGCGGGAGGGCCCTACAATGAGCAGTTCTTC
TRBJ2-1 . TRBV5-5 . CARSWAPLVATKDERFF TGTGCCAGGAGCTGGGCCCCCCTAGTGGCGACGAAGGATGAGCGGTTCTTC
TRBJ2-1 . TRBV29-1 . CSGERDSSYNVQFF TGCAGTGGGGAGCGGGACAGCTCCTACAATGTGCAGTTCTTT
TRBJ2-7 . TRBV6-1 once CVSTRGLALPYEEYF TGTGTCAGCACTCGAGGGTTAGCGCTTCCCTACGAGGAGTACTTC
TRBJ2-7 . TRBV29-1 . CIVLNQGTYAGYEQYF TGCATAGTTCTCAACCAGGGGACGTACGCTGGATACGAGCAGTACTTC
TRBJ1-5 . TRBV4-2 many CASSQDRGAARNQPQHF TGTGCCAGCAGCCAAGATCGGGGTGCGGCTCGCAATCAGCCCCAGCATTTT
TRBJ1-3 . TRBV6-6 many CASSERRSGNTIYF TGTGCCAGCTCCGAAAGACGCTCTGGAAACACCATATATTTT
TRBJ2-7 . TRBV12-3/TRBV12-4 . CASTRRGYYEQHF TGTGCCAGCACCCGACGGGGATATTACGAGCAGCACTTC
TRBJ2-7 . TRBV28 once CAGLYEQYF TGTGCCGGGCTCTACGAGCAGTACTTC
TRBJ2-1 TRBD1 TRBV6-5 . CASRPLTPGQGYNEQLF TGTGCCAGCCGTCCCCTTACCCCAGGACAGGGATACAATGAGCAGTTATTC
TRBJ1-5 TRBD1 TRBV12-3/TRBV12-4 . CARGTGAVGNPPQHF TGTGCCAGAGGAACAGGGGCCGTGGGCAATCCGCCCCAGCATTTT
TRBJ2-7 TRBD2 TRBV6-1 . CASRLAEDYERYF TGTGCCAGCAGACTAGCGGAGGACTATGAGCGGTACTTC
TRBJ2-2 TRBD1 TRBV11-3 . CASSLTIHRGTGRLFF TGCGCCAGCAGCTTAACCATCCACAGGGGGACCGGGAGGCTGTTTTTT
TRBJ1-6 . TRBV30 . CVWSRDQEYSPLHF TGTGTCTGGTCCCGTGACCAAGAATATTCACCCCTCCACTTT
TRBJ2-1 . TRBV11-2 . CTNSPRPSGAADEQFF TGTACCAACAGCCCTAGGCCGTCGGGGGCGGCCGATGAGCAGTTCTTC